The rows below give T cell receptor beta chains drawn from one sample of a study of blood T cell repertoires in COVID-19. Generated by immunoSEQ multiplex PCR, the TCRdb table keeps only in-frame clones and is missing some. The top ten clones hold about 15% of a sample with 13,000 or so clones, approximately 90% of them seen once. The sequenced material came from peripheral blood. These receptors were taken from a human donor in a cohort sampled during active COVID-19. Both conserved end residues are part of each CDR3. A D gene is named only where the DNA matches it firmly. Rows give clone size only sometimes, using once, few, many, or a class for an expanded clone.

NA 15 NA TRBJ2-2 TRBV13 CASSLHGAGTGELFF TGTGCCAGCAGCTTACATGGGGCCGGCACCGGGGAGCTGTTTTTT
NA 15 NA TRBJ2-3 TRBV10-2 CASSESSVYTDTQYF TGCGCCAGCAGTGAGTCGAGTGTCTACACAGATACGCAGTATTTT
TRBD1 14 NA TRBJ1-6 TRBV4-1 CASSQGQGGSPLHF TGCGCCAGCAGCCAAGGTCAGGGGGGTTCACCCCTCCACTTT
TRBD1 15 NA TRBJ2-2 TRBV5-1 CASSPDRENTGELFF TGCGCCAGCAGCCCGGACAGGGAGAACACCGGGGAGCTGTTTTTT
NA 15 NA TRBJ2-2 TRBV19 CASAEGRLDTGELFF TGTGCCAGTGCGGAGGGGAGGTTGGACACCGGGGAGCTGTTTTTT
NA 13 NA TRBJ2-2 TRBV7-9 CASSFAVSGELFF TGTGCCAGCAGCTTCGCGGTGAGCGGGGAGCTGTTTTTT
NA 12 NA TRBJ2-1 TRBV29-1 CSVIKGVYEQFF TGCAGCGTCATAAAGGGGGTTTATGAGCAGTTCTTC
NA 14 NA TRBJ2-7 TRBV6-5 CASSFRGGKYEQYF TGTGCCAGCAGTTTTCGAGGGGGTAAATACGAGCAGTACTTC
NA 15 NA TRBJ1-5 TRBV20-1 CSASDRRGGSQPQHF TGCAGTGCTAGTGACCGTCGGGGGGGCAGTCAGCCCCAGCATTTT
TRBD2 15 NA TRBJ2-5 TRBV28 CASTLAGAGQETQYF TGTGCCAGCACTCTAGCGGGAGCCGGGCAAGAGACCCAGTACTTC
NA 15 NA TRBJ2-2 TRBV27 CASSFYRDNTGELFF TGTGCCAGCAGTTTTTACAGGGATAACACCGGGGAGCTGTTTTTT
NA 11 few TRBJ2-7 TRBV10-3 CAISAGNEQYF TGTGCCATCAGTGCGGGGAACGAGCAGTACTTC
NA 14 few TRBJ2-7 TRBV6-2/TRBV6-3 CASSSGGASYEQYF TGTGCCAGCAGTTCCGGAGGGGCCTCCTACGAGCAGTACTTC
NA 13 once TRBJ2-5 TRBV29-1 CSVEPTVLETQYF TGCAGCGTTGAACCGACAGTGCTAGAGACCCAGTACTTC
NA 12 NA TRBJ2-1 TRBV19 CASRALEGSQFF TGTGCCAGTAGGGCCTTGGAGGGGAGCCAGTTCTTC
TRBD2 18 NA TRBJ2-5 TRBV4-1 CASSHLGGVAGAGETQYF TGCGCCAGCAGCCATCTGGGGGGAGTAGCGGGAGCGGGAGAGACCCAGTACTTC
NA 15 NA TRBJ1-1 TRBV28 CASSDQYDLVVSAFF TGTGCCAGCAGTGATCAATACGACCTCGTGGTTAGCGCTTTCTTT
NA 16 NA TRBJ2-2 TRBV3-1/TRBV3-2 CASSQDLRQNTGELFF TGTGCCAGCAGCCAAGATTTACGACAGAACACCGGGGAGCTGTTTTTT
NA 18 NA TRBJ2-3 TRBV21-1 CASSKDGRGPRNTDTQYF TGTGCCAGCAGCAAAGACGGCAGGGGGCCCAGAAACACAGATACGCAGTATTTT
NA 11 NA TRBJ2-7 TRBV7-9 CASGSSYEQYF TGTGCCAGCGGTAGCTCCTACGAGCAGTACTTC
NA 13 NA TRBJ1-1 TRBV29-1 CSVGRGMNTEAFF TGCAGCGTTGGTAGAGGGATGAACACTGAAGCTTTCTTT
NA 13 NA TRBJ1-2 TRBV27 CASSLTQGSSYTF TGTGCCAGCAGTTTAACGCAGGGCAGCAGCTACACCTTC
NA 17 NA TRBJ1-1 TRBV11-2 CVSSRVFGGAVNTEAFF TGTGTCAGCAGCCGAGTTTTTGGGGGGGCGGTGAACACTGAAGCTTTCTTT
TRBD2 16 few TRBJ2-7 TRBV7-8 CASSETSASSSYEQYF TGTGCCAGCAGCGAAACTAGCGCATCTTCCTCCTACGAGCAGTACTTC
NA 16 NA TRBJ2-3 TRBV18 CASSPGVGGGTDTQYF TGTGCCAGCTCACCAGGTGTCGGAGGCGGCACAGATACGCAGTATTTT
NA 16 NA TRBJ2-5 TRBV14 CASSPFTTPYQETQYF TGTGCCAGCAGTCCGTTTACGACACCGTACCAAGAGACCCAGTACTTC
TRBD1 17 once TRBJ2-6 TRBV29-1 CSVGGQGSHSGANVLTF TGCAGCGTTGGGGGACAGGGATCACACTCTGGGGCCAACGTCCTGACTTTC
TRBD1 15 NA TRBJ1-1 TRBV18 CASSPGGQMNTEAFF TGTGCCAGCTCACCAGGGGGACAGATGAACACTGAAGCTTTCTTT
NA 16 NA TRBJ2-2 TRBV5-1 CASSPGGGQVSGELFF TGCGCCAGCAGCCCTGGTGGAGGCCAGGTGTCCGGGGAGCTGTTTTTT
NA 13 NA TRBJ1-1 TRBV3-1/TRBV3-2 CASSPTGNTEAFF TGTGCCAGCAGCCCTACGGGGAACACTGAAGCTTTCTTT
TRBD1 15 NA TRBJ1-2 TRBV4-1 CASSQAQGNNYGYTF TGCGCCAGCAGCCAAGCACAGGGGAATAACTATGGCTACACCTTC
TRBD2 17 NA TRBJ2-5 TRBV11-2 CASSPLSVAGGQETQYF TGTGCCAGCAGCCCCCTTAGTGTAGCGGGGGGTCAAGAGACCCAGTACTTC
TRBD1 16 NA TRBJ1-2 TRBV7-9 CASSLRRDRGPGGYTF TGTGCCAGCAGCTTAAGGCGGGACAGGGGGCCGGGTGGCTACACCTTC
TRBD1 15 NA TRBJ2-3 TRBV5-6 CASSWGTGRTDTQYF TGTGCCAGCAGCTGGGGGACAGGAAGGACAGATACGCAGTATTTT
TRBD1 15 NA TRBJ1-4 TRBV3-1/TRBV3-2 CASSQRTGGPNQLFF TGTGCCAGCAGCCAGAGGACAGGGGGCCCTAACCAACTGTTTTTT
TRBD1 20 NA TRBJ1-1 TRBV23-1 CASSQSGGQTSTRGNTEAFF TGCGCCAGCAGTCAATCCGGGGGACAGACTTCAACCCGGGGGAACACTGAAGCTTTCTTT
NA 16 NA TRBJ2-7 TRBV5-1 CASSWGRQESSYEQYF TGCGCCAGCAGTTGGGGGAGACAGGAATCCTCCTACGAGCAGTACTTC
NA 15 NA TRBJ2-3 TRBV14 CASSPQGASTDTQYF TGTGCCAGCAGCCCGCAGGGTGCCAGCACAGATACGCAGTATTTT
TRBD1 15 NA TRBJ2-7 TRBV27 CASSPYGTGVYEQYF TGTGCCAGCAGTCCCTACGGGACAGGGGTTTACGAGCAGTACTTC
NA 13 NA TRBJ2-7 TRBV15 CATSRDRGSEQYF TGTGCCACCAGCAGAGATCGGGGTAGCGAGCAGTACTTC
TRBD2 15 NA TRBJ2-3 TRBV6-5 CASSRQRERPDTQYF TGTGCCAGCAGTCGCCAGCGGGAGAGGCCAGATACGCAGTATTTT
NA 15 NA TRBJ1-1 TRBV5-1 CASSLQGRINTEAFF TGCGCCAGCAGCTTGCAGGGGCGCATAAACACTGAAGCTTTCTTT
TRBD1 16 NA TRBJ1-5 TRBV7-2 CASSPREGRGIQPQHF TGTGCCAGCAGCCCCCGGGAGGGCAGGGGGATCCAGCCCCAGCATTTT
NA 19 NA TRBJ1-3 TRBV7-2 CASSLVMDGRTSPGNTIYF TGTGCCAGCAGCTTAGTGATGGACGGACGGACTTCGCCTGGAAACACCATATATTTT
NA 13 NA TRBJ1-5 TRBV28 CASSWDKNQPQHF TGTGCCAGCAGTTGGGACAAAAATCAGCCCCAGCATTTT